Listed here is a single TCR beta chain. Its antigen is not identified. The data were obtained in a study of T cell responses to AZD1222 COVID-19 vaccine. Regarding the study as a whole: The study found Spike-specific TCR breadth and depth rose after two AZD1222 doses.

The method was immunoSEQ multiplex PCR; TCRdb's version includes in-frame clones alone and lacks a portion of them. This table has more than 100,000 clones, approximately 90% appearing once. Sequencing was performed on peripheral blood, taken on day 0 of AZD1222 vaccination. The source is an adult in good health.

The CDR3 spells CASSHHRGLREKLFF. DNA of the CDR3: TGTGCCAGCAGCCACCACAGGGGGCTACGTGAAAAACTGTTTTTT. This rearrangement joins TRBV7-9 to TRBJ1-4, with TRBD1 matching over 9 bases. The CDR3 contains 15 residues. CDR1 SEHNR and CDR2 FQNEAQ come from the germline V gene (reference sequence). J gave up 7 bases and V 5 bases, and 8 bases lay outside the gene matches.